Each of the 28 T cell receptor beta chains below was sequenced from the same sample in a study of T cells expressing NK-cell markers. Each CDR3 protein gets one entry in TCRdb, which reprocessed the 5' RACE reads and gives no DNA. The sample features about 550,000 distinct CDR3 sequences, with about 3.6% in its top ten. The sample was blood T cells: a sorted CD56 or NKG2C T cell subset, CD4+ or CD8+ T cells, or bulk PBMC T cells (not recorded which). Receptors originate from a man between 18 and 29 years old in good health.

The genes are TRBV28 and TRBJ2-7; no DNA is available, so the TRBD2 call from TCRdb remains unchecked. CDR1 and CDR2 (germline): MDHEN, SYDVKM. The CDR3 loop spans 15 amino acids. This chain's CDR3 is CASSPGTTISYEQYF.

The chain links TRBV7-2 to TRBJ2-1; lacking DNA, the TRBD2 call made by TCRdb goes unchecked. Germline lookup yields CDR1 SGHTA and CDR2 FQGNSA. The CDR3 is made up of 15 amino acids. The CDR3 here is CASSQTPGLSNEQFF. The full variable domain, with the rest looked up from reference TRBV7-2 and TRBJ2-1, is GAGVSQSPSNKVTEKGKDVELRCDPISGHTALYWYRQSLGQGLEFLIYFQGNSAPDKSGLPSDRFSAERTGGSVSTLTIQRTQQEDSAVYLCASSQTPGLSNEQFFGPGTRLTVL.

This chain connects TRBV5-1 to TRBJ2-3; TCRdb's D gene call, TRBD2, goes unchecked for lack of DNA. CDR1 and CDR2 from the germline V gene are SGHRS and YFSETQ. There are 17 residues in the CDR3. The CDR3 spells CASSVRRTSGSGNTQYF.

The V gene is TRBV6-1, the J gene TRBJ2-3; the TCRdb D gene call, TRBD2, has no DNA to confirm it. This CDR3 region has 18 residues. The germline V gene has CDR1 MNHNS and CDR2 SASEGT. CDR3 sequence reads: CASSSAASGSLSTDTQYF.

This sequence joins TRBV12-3 or TRBV12-4 and TRBJ2-1. The length of the CDR3 is 14 residues. The CDR3 loop reads CASSLRQLLDEQFF.

V is TRBV20-1 and J is TRBJ2-1; TCRdb gives TRBD2 as the D gene, but with no DNA this cannot be confirmed. The CDR3 is made up of 14 amino acids. Germline values: CDR1 DFQATT, CDR2 SNEGSKA (reference sequence). CDR3 sequence reads: CSARGLAGVIRQFF.

CDR3: CASSQVSVLNTGELFF. The V and J genes are TRBV14 and TRBJ2-2. CDR1 and CDR2 (germline): SGHDN, FVKESK. This CDR3 has 16 amino acids.

This chain uses TRBV6-2 or TRBV6-3 with TRBJ2-5; the TCRdb D gene call, TRBD2, has no DNA to confirm it. The CDR3 spans 15 residues. Germline CDR1 reads MNHEY; CDR2 reads SVGEGT. CDR3 sequence reads: CASTSPGLALETQYF.

The gene calls are TRBV5-1 and TRBJ2-7; absent DNA, TCRdb's TRBD1 call cannot be checked. The germline V gene encodes CDR1 SGHRS and CDR2 YFSETQ. This CDR3 is 15 amino acids long. The chain's CDR3 is CASSLDGTGLYEQYF.

The rearrangement uses TRBV18 and TRBJ2-1; without DNA, the TCRdb call of TRBD1 cannot be checked. CDR3 length equals 18 residues. Per the germline V gene, CDR1 is KGHSH and CDR2 is LQKENI. CDR3 residues: CASSPTLTWRQTYNEQFF.

V usage is TRBV6-1 and J usage is TRBJ2-3; TCRdb's assignment of TRBD1 cannot be checked, as there is no DNA. The germline gives CDR1 MNHNS, CDR2 SASEGT. The CDR3 is 16 amino acids. The CDR3 sequence is CASSLGYRGLADTQYF.

The V call is TRBV2, the J call TRBJ2-3; as DNA is missing, the TRBD2 call by TCRdb cannot be tested. This CDR3 has 14 amino acids. From germline, CDR1 is SNHLY and CDR2 FYNNEI. The CDR3 sequence is CASKTSGSTDTQYF.

The chain has TRBV4-3 and TRBJ1-3. The germline V gene encodes CDR1 LGHNA and CDR2 YSLEER. There are 16 residues in the CDR3. This CDR3 reads CASSQDGPSSGNTIYF.

The rearrangement uses TRBV10-3 and TRBJ2-7. CDR1 is ENHRY and CDR2 is SYGVKD in the germline V gene. CDR3 length: 14 residues. CDR3: CAISRSSESYEQYF.

The chain employs TRBV20-1 and TRBJ2-5; the D gene TCRdb calls, TRBD2, cannot be checked with no DNA. From germline, CDR1 is DFQATT and CDR2 SNEGSKA (reference sequence). The CDR3 extends over 16 amino acids. The CDR3 sequence is CSARDEAGEYQETQYF.

The chain recombines TRBV3-1 with TRBJ2-6; TCRdb lists TRBD2, though no DNA is available to test this call. The CDR3 spans 19 residues. Germline assignment: CDR1 LGHDT and CDR2 YNNKEL (reference sequence). The CDR3 sequence: CASSQVLGLGGAGANVLTF.

CDR3 protein: CASSFGSGVLTGELFF. J is TRBJ2-2 and V is TRBV7-3; TCRdb picks TRBD1, but there is no DNA to check that call. The CDR3 is made up of 16 amino acids. Per the germline V gene, CDR1 is SGHTA and CDR2 is FQGTGA.

V is TRBV29-1 and J is TRBJ2-1; lacking DNA, the TRBD2 call made by TCRdb goes unchecked. Germline CDR1 SQVTM, CDR2 ANQGSEA. The CDR3 runs 17 residues. CDR3 loop: CSVESPGLAAPYNEQFF.

This sequence joins TRBV5-1 and TRBJ1-2; TCRdb lists TRBD1, though no DNA is available to test this call. CDR1 is SGHRS, CDR2 YFSETQ, per germline. The CDR3 contains 15 residues. The CDR3 here is CASSETRGTNYGYTF.

V and J are TRBV5-1 and TRBJ2-1; TCRdb selects TRBD1, and the lack of DNA leaves this call unchecked. CDR1 SGHRS and CDR2 YFSETQ come from the germline V gene. CDR3 length equals 15 residues. This chain's CDR3 is CASSSLRDDYNEQFF.

The rearrangement links TRBV7-9 to TRBJ2-1; the TRBD2 assignment by TCRdb is unverifiable without DNA. The germline V gene encodes CDR1 SEHNR and CDR2 FQNEAQ (reference sequence). The CDR3 totals 16 residues. The CDR3 loop is CASSPWDRGMENEQFF.

The V and J genes are TRBV12-3 or TRBV12-4 and TRBJ2-6; absent DNA, TCRdb's TRBD1 call cannot be checked. The CDR3 is 15 residues long. CDR3 protein: CASSHGGVKANVLTF.

The J gene is TRBJ2-1, the V gene TRBV12-3 or TRBV12-4. The CDR3 runs 13 residues. The CDR3 loop reads CASSLRFEWEQFF.

CDR3 sequence reads: CASSPGTGTDTQYF. V and J are TRBV11-3 and TRBJ2-3; TCRdb proposes TRBD1, but this gene call is untestable without DNA. This CDR3 is 14 amino acids long. The germline V gene encodes CDR1 SGHNT and CDR2 YENEEA.

This chain connects TRBV7-9 to TRBJ2-5. The CDR3 consists of 12 residues. Germline CDR1 and CDR2: SEHNR and FQNEAQ (reference sequence). The CDR3 reads CASSPQKETQYF.

The rearrangement joins TRBV20-1 to TRBJ1-3; TCRdb lists TRBD1, though no DNA is available to test this call. The V gene's germline CDR1 is DFQATT and CDR2 SNEGSKA (reference sequence). This CDR3 comprises 15 residues. CDR3 loop: CSASLAGGSGNTIYF.

V usage is TRBV28 and J usage is TRBJ2-3. The CDR3 has 13 amino acids. Germline V lookup: CDR1 MDHEN, CDR2 SYDVKM. The chain's CDR3 is CASTPATLDTQYF.

The chain uses TRBV5-6 and TRBJ1-2. Germline values: CDR1 SGHDT, CDR2 YYEEEE. CDR3 size: 16 residues. The CDR3 loop reads CASSTLDGGDGGGYTF.